One and the same sample provided the 22 T cell receptor beta chains below, sequenced in a study of post-analysis software for immune sequencing data. Study-wide results and caveats: Roughly five TRBV segments were significantly more frequent in patients than in controls. TRBV5-6, TRBV5-1 and TRBV20-1 were among these segments.

Prepared libraries of TCR beta cDNA carried unique molecular identifiers. TCRdb reprocessed the PCR reads with MiXCR, giving one entry per CDR3 protein. The sample gives hundreds of thousands of distinct CDR3 sequences, 30% of which show up once; around 0.56% is in the top ten. Antigens of these TCRs are unknown. The sample consisted of blood. The receptors derive from a girl aged 5-17 years with multiple sclerosis.

This clonotype was observed a few times. This chain connects TRBV6-5 to TRBJ2-7; either TRBD1 or TRBD2 may supply D (5 bases each). V lost 3 bases and J 3 bases, leaving 12 bases between the germline ends. Germline V gene lookup returns CDR1 MNHEY and CDR2 SVGAGI. The CDR3 contains 14 residues. The DNA of the CDR3 is TGTGCCAGCAGTTATTCCGGGGCCAACTACGAGCAGTACTTC. Its translation is CASSYSGANYEQYF.

Comment on this clonotype: Germline is not matched at one junction end, which may reflect a read error. The chain has TRBV7-2 and TRBJ1-2; D ambiguous. The CDR3 is 13 residues long. Germline values: CDR1 SGHTA, CDR2 FQGNSA. CDR3 in DNA: TGTGCCAGCAACTTAGAAGGCAGACGCGGCTACACCTTC. Encoded protein: CASNLEGRRGYTF.

This chain connects TRBV15 to TRBJ1-2, with 7 bases that match TRBD1. The germline V gene encodes CDR1 LNHNV and CDR2 YYDKDF (reference sequence). The V and J ends lost 1 base and 7 bases, in that order; junction bases with no gene match: 6. The CDR3 sequence is 14 residues long. The CDR3 sequence is CATSRVETGFGYTF. The DNA for the CDR3 is TGTGCCACCAGCAGAGTGGAGACAGGGTTTGGCTACACCTTC.

This chain links TRBV10-1 with TRBJ2-1; 9 bases are shared with TRBD2. The germline V gene encodes CDR1 WNHNN and CDR2 SYGVQD (reference sequence). J was trimmed by 7 bases and V by 6 bases; bases with no gene match: 7. This CDR3 region has 14 residues. The CDR3 DNA reads as TGCGCCAGCAGCCCCGCTCTAGCGGGGAATGAGCAGTTCTTC. Amino acid sequence: CASSPALAGNEQFF.

This clonotype was seen a few times. The J gene is TRBJ2-1, the V gene TRBV28; TRBD2 matches at 8 bases. Germline V CDR1 and CDR2: MDHEN, SYDVKM. The CDR3 extends over 16 amino acids. Germline trimming cut 8 bases from V and 8 bases from J; bases unmatched to any gene: 17. This CDR3 reads CASGGGRRALWYEQFF. CDR3 bases: TGTGCCAGCGGGGGCGGGAGGCGGGCCTTGTGGTATGAGCAGTTCTTC.

This clonotype was detected only a few times. The V and J genes are TRBV9 and TRBJ2-1, with D possibly being TRBD1 (5 bases). There are 13 residues in the CDR3. V lost 0 bases to trimming and J lost 6 bases, with 7 bases between them. The germline CDR1 and CDR2 sequences are SGDLS and YYNGEE. The DNA for the CDR3 is TGTGCCAGCAGCGTAGGGACAATCAATGAGCAGTTCTTC. As protein: CASSVGTINEQFF.

This rearrangement joins TRBV29-1 to TRBJ2-3; 8 positions match TRBD2. Germline assignment: CDR1 SQVTM and CDR2 ANQGSEA. Unmatched junction bases numbered 7, after V lost 4 bases and J lost 4 bases. CDR3 length: 14 residues. The DNA for the CDR3 is TGCAGCGTTGGAGGCGGGAGGTACCCAGATACGCAGTATTTT. Translated: CSVGGGRYPDTQYF.

A few counts support this clonotype. V is TRBV7-2 and J is TRBJ2-3; 11 bases line up with TRBD2. The CDR3 extends over 17 amino acids. Germline CDR1 SGHTA, CDR2 FQGNSA. V trimming: 6 bases; J trimming: 3 bases; junction bases outside the gene matches: 11. The CDR3 DNA reads TGTGCCAGCAGTATTACCGCTAGCGGGGGGCGTACAGATACGCAGTATTTT. Its translation is CASSITASGGRTDTQYF.

The chain has TRBV7-9 and TRBJ2-3, with 7 bases aligning to TRBD1. The CDR3 length is 15 residues. The V segment lost 1 base and the J segment 5 bases; nucleotides outside the gene matches: 6. Germline loops: CDR1 SEHNR, CDR2 FQNEAQ (reference sequence). CDR3 in amino acids: CASSLGDSPRDTQYF. CDR3 bases: TGTGCCAGCAGCTTAGGGGACAGCCCAAGAGATACGCAGTATTTT.

V is TRBV4-1 and J is TRBJ2-1; the D call may be TRBD1 or TRBD2 (5 bases each). The V gene's germline CDR1 is MGHRA and CDR2 YSYEKL. CDR3 length equals 14 residues. Trimming took 2 bases from V and 10 from J, leaving 15 bases between them. The CDR3 here is CASSQLGPKDEQFF. The CDR3 DNA sequence: TGCGCCAGCAGCCAACTGGGACCCAAGGACGAGCAGTTCTTC.

This clonotype appeared a single time. CDR3 residues: CASTRGDAEYF. The CDR3 DNA reads TGTGCCAGCACAAGAGGGGATGCGGAGTATTTT. The chain combines TRBV12-3 or TRBV12-4 with TRBJ2-3, with D perhaps matching TRBD1 or TRBD2 (5 bases each). The V end lost 7 bases, the J end lost 13 bases, and 15 bases lay between the germline ends. CDR3 size: 11 residues.

The J gene is TRBJ1-2, the V gene TRBV5-6, with 7 nucleotides matching TRBD1. Germline assignment: CDR1 SGHDT and CDR2 YYEEEE. The CDR3 covers 15 residues. V was pared by 4 bases and J by 4 bases, with 10 bases of the junction left unmatched. The CDR3 region has the DNA TGTGCCAGCAGCCCTTCGGACCGGGACAGCTATGGCTACACCTTC. Its protein product is CASSPSDRDSYGYTF. The full variable domain, completed using reference TRBV5-6 and TRBJ1-2, is DAGVTQSPTHLIKTRGQQVTLRCSPKSGHDTVSWYQQALGQGPQFIFQYYEEEERQRGNFPDRFSGHQFPNYSSELNVNALLLGDSALYLCASSPSDRDSYGYTFGSGTRLTVV.

The chain links TRBV5-1 to TRBJ2-3, with D tentatively TRBD1 or TRBD2 (7 bases each). This CDR3 has 14 residues. CDR1 and CDR2 from the germline V gene are SGHRS and YFSETQ. The V end was cut by 5 bases, the J end by 6 bases, with 16 bases between. Here the CDR3 reads CASSPGGAEDTQYF. CDR3 DNA sequence: TGCGCCAGCAGTCCAGGGGGGGCGGAGGATACGCAGTATTTT.

V is TRBV9 and J is TRBJ2-5; D may correspond to TRBD1 or TRBD2 (5 bases each). The V and J ends lost 1 base and 1 base respectively, with 17 bases between them. Germline assignment: CDR1 SGDLS and CDR2 YYNGEE. CDR3 size: 17 residues. The CDR3: CASSVRSRGTLQETQYF. Here the CDR3 DNA reads TGTGCCAGCAGCGTAAGGTCCCGAGGGACCCTCCAAGAGACCCAGTACTTC. The variable domain in full, with the rest retrieved from reference TRBV9 and TRBJ2-5, is DSGVTQTPKHLITATGQRVTLRCSPRSGDLSVYWYQQSLDQGLQFLIQYYNGEERAKGNILERFSAQQFPDLHSELNLSSLELGDSALYFCASSVRSRGTLQETQYFGPGTRLLVL.

The chain joins TRBV4-1 to TRBJ1-5; D might be TRBD1 (5 bases). The germline V gene has CDR1 MGHRA and CDR2 YSYEKL. CDR3 length: 17 residues. V was pared by 0 bases and J by 0 bases, with 12 bases between. The CDR3 nucleotides read TGCGCCAGCAGCCAAGATATGACAGTAAATAGCAATCAGCCCCAGCATTTT. As protein: CASSQDMTVNSNQPQHF.

The chain is built from TRBV4-1 and TRBJ2-3, with TRBD2 as a possible D gene (5 bases). Germline V gene lookup returns CDR1 MGHRA and CDR2 YSYEKL. The CDR3 is made up of 13 amino acids. Trimming stripped 2 bases from V and 10 bases from J, with 13 bases between. The CDR3 DNA sequence: TGCGCCAGCAGCCAATTGTCCTTGGAGGCGCAGTATTTT. Residues: CASSQLSLEAQYF.

This sequence joins TRBV7-2 and TRBJ1-3; 10 bases are a match to TRBD1. Germline-derived CDR1 and CDR2 are SGHTA and FQGNSA. V shed 1 base and J 0 bases; nucleotides not matched to a gene: 3. The CDR3 loop spans 17 amino acids. CDR3 bases: TGTGCCAGCAGCTTAGGGACAGGGGGTACCTCTGGAAACACCATATATTTT. It specifies CASSLGTGGTSGNTIYF.

This clonotype was observed a handful of times. This sequence joins TRBV7-9 and TRBJ1-1; possibly TRBD1 for D (6 bases). V lost 1 base and J lost 3, with 12 bases in between. Per germline, CDR1 SEHNR and CDR2 FQNEAQ (reference sequence). There are 15 residues in the CDR3. CDR3 protein: CASSLVGRGDTEAFF. CDR3 coding DNA: TGTGCCAGCAGCTTAGTAGGCAGGGGAGACACTGAAGCTTTCTTT.

There are a few counts of this clonotype. The chain couples TRBV20-1 to TRBJ2-1; 8 bases map to TRBD2. The CDR3 spans 15 residues. CDR1 and CDR2 (germline): DFQATT, SNEGSKA (reference sequence). Trimming took 6 bases from V and 6 from J; bases not matched to a gene: 13. CDR3: CSAPGGSGKRNEQFF. The CDR3, as DNA: TGCAGTGCCCCTGGGGGTAGCGGGAAGCGCAATGAGCAGTTCTTC.

CDR3 protein: CSASWWGGGEQYF. The DNA of the CDR3 is TGCAGTGCTAGCTGGTGGGGAGGGGGTGAGCAGTACTTC. V gene TRBV20-1 combines with J gene TRBJ2-4, with a possible D match to TRBD2 (7 bases). CDR1 is DFQATT and CDR2 is SNEGSKA in the germline V gene (reference sequence). V dropped 3 bases and J dropped 13 bases, with 19 bases sitting between them. The CDR3 sequence is 13 residues long.

The rearrangement links TRBV29-1 to TRBJ2-1, with 10 bases that match TRBD2. Trimming took 3 bases from V and 8 from J; bases not matched to a gene: 1. The germline gives CDR1 SQVTM, CDR2 ANQGSEA. CDR3 length: 12 amino acids. CDR3 amino acids: CSVDLAGDEQFF. The CDR3 DNA reads as TGCAGCGTTGATCTAGCGGGGGATGAGCAGTTCTTC.

This chain connects TRBV4-2 to TRBJ1-4; D remains ambiguous. The V end was cut by 1 base, the J end by 7 bases, with 7 bases between. The CDR3 has 13 amino acids. Germline V lookup: CDR1 LGHNA, CDR2 YNFKEQ. The CDR3 DNA sequence: TGTGCCAGCAGCCAAGGAGGGAGTGAAAAACTGTTTTTT. It codes for CASSQGGSEKLFF.